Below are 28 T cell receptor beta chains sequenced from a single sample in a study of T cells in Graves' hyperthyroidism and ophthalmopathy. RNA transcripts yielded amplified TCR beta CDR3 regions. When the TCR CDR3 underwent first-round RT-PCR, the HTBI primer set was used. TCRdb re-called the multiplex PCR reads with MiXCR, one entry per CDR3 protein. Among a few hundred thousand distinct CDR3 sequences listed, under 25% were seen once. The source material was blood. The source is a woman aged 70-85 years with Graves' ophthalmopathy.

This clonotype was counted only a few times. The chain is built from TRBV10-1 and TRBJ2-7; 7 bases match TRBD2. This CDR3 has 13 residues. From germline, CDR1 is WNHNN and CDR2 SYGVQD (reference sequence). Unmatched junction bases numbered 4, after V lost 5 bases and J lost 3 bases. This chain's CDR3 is CASSSGMHYEQYF. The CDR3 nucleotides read TGCGCCAGCAGTAGCGGGATGCACTACGAGCAGTACTTC.

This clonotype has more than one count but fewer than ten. CDR3 in amino acids: CASSLDSGESYNEQFF. The CDR3 nucleotides read TGCGCCAGCAGCTTGGATAGCGGGGAGTCCTACAATGAGCAGTTCTTC. The genes are TRBV5-1 and TRBJ2-1; 8 bases are shared with TRBD2. The CDR3 loop spans 16 amino acids. Germline V lookup: CDR1 SGHRS, CDR2 YFSETQ. V lost 0 bases and J lost 1; bases outside the gene matches: 3.

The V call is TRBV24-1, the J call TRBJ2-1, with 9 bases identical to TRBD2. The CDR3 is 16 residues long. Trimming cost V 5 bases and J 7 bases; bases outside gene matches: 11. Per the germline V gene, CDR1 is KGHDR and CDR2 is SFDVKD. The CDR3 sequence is CATSASSGTVGNEQFF. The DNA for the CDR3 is TGTGCCACCAGTGCGTCTAGCGGGACCGTTGGGAATGAGCAGTTCTTC.

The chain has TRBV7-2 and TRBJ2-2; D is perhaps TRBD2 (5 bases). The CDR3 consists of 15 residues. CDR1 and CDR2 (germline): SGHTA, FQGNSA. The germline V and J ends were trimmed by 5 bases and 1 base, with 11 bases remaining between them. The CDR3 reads CASSPAAGNTGELFF. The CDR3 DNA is TGTGCCAGCAGCCCAGCGGCAGGGAACACCGGGGAGCTGTTTTTT. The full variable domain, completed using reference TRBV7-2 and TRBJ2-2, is GAGVSQSPSNKVTEKGKDVELRCDPISGHTALYWYRQSLGQGLEFLIYFQGNSAPDKSGLPSDRFSAERTGGSVSTLTIQRTQQEDSAVYLCASSPAAGNTGELFFGEGSRLTVL.

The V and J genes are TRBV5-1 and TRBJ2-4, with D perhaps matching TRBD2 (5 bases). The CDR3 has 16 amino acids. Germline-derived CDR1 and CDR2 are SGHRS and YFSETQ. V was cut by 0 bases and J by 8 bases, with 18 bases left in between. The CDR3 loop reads CASSLAGRFPRDIQYF. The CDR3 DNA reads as TGCGCCAGCAGCTTGGCCGGAAGATTCCCGAGGGACATTCAGTACTTC.

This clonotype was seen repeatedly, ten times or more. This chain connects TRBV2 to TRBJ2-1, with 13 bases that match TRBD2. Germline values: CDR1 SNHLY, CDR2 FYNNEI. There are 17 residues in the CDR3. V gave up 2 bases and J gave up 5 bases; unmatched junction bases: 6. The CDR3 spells CASSERWTSGGNNEQFF. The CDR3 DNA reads TGTGCCAGCAGTGAACGGTGGACTAGCGGGGGAAACAATGAGCAGTTCTTC.

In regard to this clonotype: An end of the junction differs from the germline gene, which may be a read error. CDR3 sequence reads: CASGLTSDGVEKLFF. The DNA of the CDR3 is TGTGCCAGCGGCTTAACCTCGGACGGAGTAGAAAAACTGTTTTTT. The V call is TRBV7-9, the J call TRBJ1-4; no definite D call. Germline V gene sequence: CDR1 SEHNR, CDR2 FQNEAQ (reference sequence). This CDR3 is 15 amino acids long.

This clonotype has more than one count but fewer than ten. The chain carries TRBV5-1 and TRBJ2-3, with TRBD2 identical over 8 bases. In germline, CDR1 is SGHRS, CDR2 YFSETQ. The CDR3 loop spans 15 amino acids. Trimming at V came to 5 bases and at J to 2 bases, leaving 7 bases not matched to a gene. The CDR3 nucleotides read TGCGCCAGCAGTCAGACTAGCGAGAACACAGATACGCAGTATTTT. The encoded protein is CASSQTSENTDTQYF.

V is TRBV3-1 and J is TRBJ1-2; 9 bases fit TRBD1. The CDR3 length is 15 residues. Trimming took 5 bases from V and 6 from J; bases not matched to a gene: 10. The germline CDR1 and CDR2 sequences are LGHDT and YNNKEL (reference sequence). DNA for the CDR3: TGTGCCAGCAGCTTGGCCCGGGACAGGGTGGATGGCTACACCTTC. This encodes CASSLARDRVDGYTF.

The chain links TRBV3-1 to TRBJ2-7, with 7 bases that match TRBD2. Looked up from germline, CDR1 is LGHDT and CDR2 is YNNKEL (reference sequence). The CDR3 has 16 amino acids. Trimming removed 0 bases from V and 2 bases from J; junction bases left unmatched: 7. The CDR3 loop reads CASSQEDGGRAYEQYF. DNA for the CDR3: TGTGCCAGCAGCCAAGAAGATGGAGGGAGGGCCTACGAGCAGTACTTC.

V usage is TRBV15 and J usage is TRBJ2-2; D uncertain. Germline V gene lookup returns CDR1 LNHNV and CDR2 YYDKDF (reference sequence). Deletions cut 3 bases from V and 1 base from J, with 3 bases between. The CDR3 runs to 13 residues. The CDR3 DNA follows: TGTGCCACCAGCAGTATGAACACCGGGGAGCTGTTTTTT. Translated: CATSSMNTGELFF.

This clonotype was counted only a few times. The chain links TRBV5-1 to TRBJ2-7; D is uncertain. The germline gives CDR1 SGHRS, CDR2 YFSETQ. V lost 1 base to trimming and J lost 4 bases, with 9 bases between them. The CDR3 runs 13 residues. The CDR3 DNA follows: TGCGCCAGCAGCTTGATGGTGACTTACGAGCAGTACTTC. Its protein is CASSLMVTYEQYF.

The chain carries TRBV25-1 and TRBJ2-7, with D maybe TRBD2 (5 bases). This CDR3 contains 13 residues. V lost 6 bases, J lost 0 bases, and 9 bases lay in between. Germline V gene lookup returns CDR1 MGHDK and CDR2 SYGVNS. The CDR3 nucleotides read TGTGCCAGCAGGGACTTTAGCTCCTACGAGCAGTACTTC. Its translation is CASRDFSSYEQYF.

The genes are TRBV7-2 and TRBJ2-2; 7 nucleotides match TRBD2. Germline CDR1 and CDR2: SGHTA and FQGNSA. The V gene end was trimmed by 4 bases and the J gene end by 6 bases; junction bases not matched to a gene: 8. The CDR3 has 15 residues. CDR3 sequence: CASSYSGSNPGELFF. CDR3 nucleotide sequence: TGTGCCAGCAGCTATAGCGGGTCTAACCCCGGGGAGCTGTTTTTT.

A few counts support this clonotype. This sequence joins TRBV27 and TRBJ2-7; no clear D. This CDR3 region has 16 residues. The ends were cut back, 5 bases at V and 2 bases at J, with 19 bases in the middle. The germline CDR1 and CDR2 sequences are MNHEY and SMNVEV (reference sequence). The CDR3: CASSPTSLRSPYEQYF. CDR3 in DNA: TGTGCCAGCAGTCCGACAAGCCTTAGGAGCCCCTACGAGCAGTACTTC.

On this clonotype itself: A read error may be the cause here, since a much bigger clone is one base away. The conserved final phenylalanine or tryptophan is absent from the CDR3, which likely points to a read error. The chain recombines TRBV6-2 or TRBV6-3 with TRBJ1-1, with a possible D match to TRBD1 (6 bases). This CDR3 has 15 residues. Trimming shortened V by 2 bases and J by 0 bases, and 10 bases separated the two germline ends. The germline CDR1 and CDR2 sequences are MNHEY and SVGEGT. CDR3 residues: CASSYGGAMNTEAFS. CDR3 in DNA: TGTGCCAGCAGTTACGGGGGGGCTATGAACACTGAAGCTTTCTCT.

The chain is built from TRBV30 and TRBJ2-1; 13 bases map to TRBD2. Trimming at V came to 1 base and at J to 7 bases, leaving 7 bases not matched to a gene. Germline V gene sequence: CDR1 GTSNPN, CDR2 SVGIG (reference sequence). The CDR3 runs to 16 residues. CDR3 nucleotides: TGTGCCTGGAGTGGAACACGGACTAGCGGGAGTAATGAGCAGTTCTTC. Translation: CAWSGTRTSGSNEQFF.

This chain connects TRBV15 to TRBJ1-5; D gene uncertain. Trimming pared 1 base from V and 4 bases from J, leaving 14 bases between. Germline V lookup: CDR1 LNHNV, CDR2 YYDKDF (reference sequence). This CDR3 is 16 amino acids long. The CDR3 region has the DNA TGTGCCACCAGCAGAGTTCCCACAGCGAAAAATCAGCCCCAGCATTTT. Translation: CATSRVPTAKNQPQHF.

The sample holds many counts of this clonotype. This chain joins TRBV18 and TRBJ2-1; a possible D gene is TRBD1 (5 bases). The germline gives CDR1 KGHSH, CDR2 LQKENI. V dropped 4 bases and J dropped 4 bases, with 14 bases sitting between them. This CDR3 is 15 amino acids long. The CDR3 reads CASSQPMGPYNEQFF. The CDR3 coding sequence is TGTGCCAGCTCACAGCCCATGGGGCCTTACAATGAGCAGTTCTTC.

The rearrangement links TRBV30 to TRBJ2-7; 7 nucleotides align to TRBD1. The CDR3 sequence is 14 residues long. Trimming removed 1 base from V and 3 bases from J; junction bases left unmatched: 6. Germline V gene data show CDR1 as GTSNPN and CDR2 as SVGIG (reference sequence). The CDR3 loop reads CAWSGQGGIYEQYF. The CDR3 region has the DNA TGTGCCTGGAGTGGACAGGGCGGTATCTACGAGCAGTACTTC. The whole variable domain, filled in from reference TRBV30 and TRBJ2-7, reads SQTIHQWPATLVQPVGSPLSLECTVEGTSNPNLYWYRQAAGRGLQLLFYSVGIGQISSEVPQNLSASRPQDRQFILSSKKLLLSDSGFYLCAWSGQGGIYEQYFGPGTRLTVT.

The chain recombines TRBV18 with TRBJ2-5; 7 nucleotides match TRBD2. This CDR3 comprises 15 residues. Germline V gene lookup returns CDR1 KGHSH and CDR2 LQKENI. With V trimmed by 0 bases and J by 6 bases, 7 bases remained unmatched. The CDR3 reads CASSPPDPAGKTQYF. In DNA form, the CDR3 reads TGTGCCAGCTCACCACCGGATCCAGCGGGGAAGACCCAGTACTTC. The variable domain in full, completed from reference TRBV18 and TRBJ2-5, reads NAGVMQNPRHLVRRRGQEARLRCSPMKGHSHVYWYRQLPEEGLKFMVYLQKENIIDESGMPKERFSAEFPKEGPSILRIQQVVRGDSAAYFCASSPPDPAGKTQYFGPGTRLLVL.

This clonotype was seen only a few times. This CDR3 reads CATDEGWTEAFF. DNA for the CDR3: TGTGCCACTGATGAAGGGTGGACTGAAGCTTTCTTT. V is TRBV28 and J is TRBJ1-1; unclear D gene. Trimming left V 10 bases short and J 5 bases short, with 14 bases between. The CDR3 extends over 12 amino acids. Germline-derived CDR1 and CDR2 are MDHEN and SYDVKM.

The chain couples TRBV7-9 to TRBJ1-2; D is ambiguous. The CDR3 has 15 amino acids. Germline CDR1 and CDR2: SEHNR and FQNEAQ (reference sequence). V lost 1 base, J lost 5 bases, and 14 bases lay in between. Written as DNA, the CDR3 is TGTGCCAGCAGCTTAGTAGTTCCAGGAGAATATGGCTACACCTTC. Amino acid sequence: CASSLVVPGEYGYTF.

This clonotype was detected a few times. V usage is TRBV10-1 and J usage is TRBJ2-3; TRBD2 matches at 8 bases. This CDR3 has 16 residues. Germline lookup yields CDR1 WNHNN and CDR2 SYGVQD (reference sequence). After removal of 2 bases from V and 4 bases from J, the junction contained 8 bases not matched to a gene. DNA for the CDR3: TGCGCCAGCAGTGAGAATCCAGCGGGAGAGGCAGATACGCAGTATTTT. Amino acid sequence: CASSENPAGEADTQYF.

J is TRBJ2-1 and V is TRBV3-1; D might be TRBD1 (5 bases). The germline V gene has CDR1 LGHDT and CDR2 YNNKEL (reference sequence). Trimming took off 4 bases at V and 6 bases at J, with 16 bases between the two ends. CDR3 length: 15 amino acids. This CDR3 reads CASSPRQSLINEQFF. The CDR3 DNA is TGTGCCAGCAGCCCCAGACAGTCCCTTATCAATGAGCAGTTCTTC.

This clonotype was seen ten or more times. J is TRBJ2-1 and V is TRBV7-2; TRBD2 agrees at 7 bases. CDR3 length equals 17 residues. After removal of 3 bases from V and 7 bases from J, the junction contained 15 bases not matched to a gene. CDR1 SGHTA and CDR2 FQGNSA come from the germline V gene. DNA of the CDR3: TGTGCCAGCAGCTTCACCCTTCCCGGGACTATAGGGAATGAGCAGTTCTTC. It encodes CASSFTLPGTIGNEQFF. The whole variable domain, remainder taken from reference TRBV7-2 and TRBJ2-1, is GAGVSQSPSNKVTEKGKDVELRCDPISGHTALYWYRQSLGQGLEFLIYFQGNSAPDKSGLPSDRFSAERTGGSVSTLTIQRTQQEDSAVYLCASSFTLPGTIGNEQFFGPGTRLTVL.

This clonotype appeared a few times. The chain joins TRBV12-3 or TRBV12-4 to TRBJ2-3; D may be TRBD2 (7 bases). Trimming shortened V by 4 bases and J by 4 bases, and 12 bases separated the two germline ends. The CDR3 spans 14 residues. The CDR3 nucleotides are TGTGCCAGCAGTTGGGGGGGGACATCAGATACGCAGTATTTT. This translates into CASSWGGTSDTQYF.

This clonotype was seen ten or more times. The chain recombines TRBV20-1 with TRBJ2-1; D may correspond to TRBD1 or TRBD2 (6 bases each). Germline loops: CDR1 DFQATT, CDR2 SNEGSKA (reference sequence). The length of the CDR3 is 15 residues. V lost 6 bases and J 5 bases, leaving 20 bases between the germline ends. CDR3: CSACGTHPGHNEQFF. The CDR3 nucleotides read TGCAGTGCATGCGGGACACACCCCGGCCACAATGAGCAGTTCTTC.